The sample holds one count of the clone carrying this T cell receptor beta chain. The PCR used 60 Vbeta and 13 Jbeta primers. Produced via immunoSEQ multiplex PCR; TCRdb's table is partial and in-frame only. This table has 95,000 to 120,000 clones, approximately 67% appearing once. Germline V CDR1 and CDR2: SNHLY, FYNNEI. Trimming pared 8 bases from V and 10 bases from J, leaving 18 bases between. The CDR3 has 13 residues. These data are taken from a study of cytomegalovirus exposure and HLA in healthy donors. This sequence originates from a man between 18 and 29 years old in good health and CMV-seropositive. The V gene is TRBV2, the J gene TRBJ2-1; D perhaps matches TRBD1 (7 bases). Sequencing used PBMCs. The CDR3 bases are TGTGCCAGCGGACTACATACAGGGGTCGAGCAGTTCTTC. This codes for CASGLHTGVEQFF. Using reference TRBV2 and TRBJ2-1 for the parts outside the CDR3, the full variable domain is EPEVTQTPSHQVTQMGQEVILRCVPISNHLYFYWYRQILGQKVEFLVSFYNNEISEKSEIFDDQFSVERPDGSNFTLKIRSTKLEDSAMYFCASGLHTGVEQFFGPGTRLTVL.